Presented here are 5 T cell receptor beta chains from one specimen sequenced in a study of tissue T cells after allogeneic stem cell transplantation. Repertoires were generated with immunoSEQ multiplex PCR, while TCRdb's copy carries only in-frame clones and drops some. The sample yields about 10,000 clones, roughly 60% seen once. This sample comprised tissue from the jejunum, obtained at autopsy. The receptors were sampled from a woman between 18 and 55 years old with breast cancer.

The chain employs TRBV2 and TRBJ2-2; 8 nucleotides match TRBD1. The germline V gene encodes CDR1 SNHLY and CDR2 FYNNEI. CDR3 length: 14 residues. The V gene end was trimmed by 6 bases and the J gene end by 6 bases; junction bases not matched to a gene: 6. CDR3 protein: CASRDDRGAGELFF. The CDR3 DNA reads TGTGCCAGCAGGGACGACAGGGGCGCCGGGGAGCTGTTTTTT.

The chain employs TRBV7-2 and TRBJ1-2; 7 bases align to TRBD1. The germline V gene encodes CDR1 SGHTA and CDR2 FQGNSA. The CDR3 extends over 12 amino acids. V lost 5 bases and J lost 5; bases outside the gene matches: 2. In DNA form, the CDR3 reads TGTGCCAGCAGCCAGGGACAGTATGGCTACACCTTC. Its protein is CASSQGQYGYTF.

The chain has TRBV23-1 and TRBJ2-2; 10 bases align to TRBD1. TRBV23-1 is an ORF; its function is uncertain. Losses at the gene ends were 11 bases for V and 5 bases for J; bases not matched to a gene: 8. This CDR3 contains 14 residues. The CDR3 loop is CAWVGQGDTGELFF. In DNA form, the CDR3 reads TGCGCCTGGGTCGGACAGGGGGATACCGGGGAGCTGTTTTTT.

About this clone itself: Other DNA sequences in the sample encode the same CDR3. The chain uses TRBV27 and TRBJ1-1; a possible D gene is TRBD1 (5 bases). The V and J ends lost 0 bases and 4 bases respectively, with 9 bases between them. The CDR3 totals 14 residues. Germline assignment: CDR1 MNHEY and CDR2 SMNVEV (reference sequence). CDR3 nucleotide sequence: TGTGCCAGCAGTTTATCCGGGACGTCCACTGAAGCTTTCTTT. Protein sequence: CASSLSGTSTEAFF.

This clone was seen a handful of times. This sequence joins TRBV5-4 and TRBJ1-1; TRBD1 is a possible D gene (6 bases). The CDR3 loop spans 15 amino acids. V dropped 3 bases and J dropped 2 bases, with 14 bases sitting between them. Germline CDR1 reads SGHNT; CDR2 reads YYREEE (reference sequence). CDR3 in DNA: TGTGCCAGCAGCTCGTCGAGGGGGTTTAACACTGAAGCTTTCTTT. Residues: CASSSSRGFNTEAFF.